The rows below give T cell receptor beta chains drawn from one sample of a study of blood T cell repertoires in COVID-19. Profiling relied on immunoSEQ multiplex PCR, and the TCRdb table lists in-frame clones only, not all of them. The sample consists of around 200,000 clones, approximately 91% of them appearing once. What was sequenced was peripheral blood. The receptors come from a man between 18 and 35 years old with active or convalescent COVID-19. CDR3s include the opening cysteine and the closing phenylalanine or tryptophan. D genes are given only for firm matches. Clone sizes are given selectively: once, few, many, or a class where the clone is expanded.

d_call,v_call,clone_size,j_call,cdr3_aa,cdr3_nt
NA,TRBV14,NA,TRBJ1-2,CASSQEEGAHGYTF,TGTGCCAGCAGCCAAGAGGAGGGAGCGCATGGCTACACCTTC
TRBD1,TRBV2,NA,TRBJ1-2,CASSRQGMEGYTF,TGTGCCAGCAGTAGACAGGGAATGGAAGGCTACACCTTC
NA,TRBV30,NA,TRBJ1-2,CAWTLLGGGDYGYTF,TGTGCCTGGACACTTCTGGGCGGGGGCGACTATGGCTACACCTTC
TRBD2,TRBV3-1/TRBV3-2,NA,TRBJ2-5,CASSGLAQETQYF,TGTGCCAGCAGCGGACTAGCGCAAGAGACCCAGTACTTC
NA,TRBV11-2,NA,TRBJ2-1,CASSLSGRGEQFF,TGTGCCAGCAGTCTCAGCGGTAGAGGTGAGCAGTTCTTC
NA,TRBV14,once,TRBJ1-4,CASSQADGGNVEKLFF,TGTGCCAGCAGCCAAGCTGATGGGGGGAACGTTGAAAAACTGTTTTTT
TRBD2,TRBV7-7,NA,TRBJ2-2,CASSLDGLASGELFF,TGTGCTAGCAGCTTAGACGGACTAGCGTCCGGGGAGCTGTTTTTT
NA,TRBV4-2,NA,TRBJ2-4,CASSQDARSAKNIQYF,TGTGCCAGCAGCCAAGATGCGAGATCGGCCAAAAACATTCAGTACTTC
NA,TRBV24-1,NA,TRBJ2-1,CATSDSPRSVFYNEQFF,TGTGCCACCAGTGATTCCCCGCGGTCCGTTTTCTACAATGAGCAGTTCTTC
NA,TRBV6-5,NA,TRBJ1-4,CASRRGGFDDEKLFF,TGTGCCAGCAGACGAGGGGGATTTGACGATGAAAAACTGTTTTTT
NA,TRBV5-4,once,TRBJ1-1,CASSFTRGTEAFF,TGTGCCAGCAGCTTCACCAGGGGTACTGAAGCTTTCTTT
NA,TRBV18,NA,TRBJ1-1,CASSGSSGHATEAFF,TGTGCCAGCTCAGGGTCGTCGGGACACGCCACTGAAGCTTTCTTT
TRBD1,TRBV6-5,NA,TRBJ2-3,CATGDRGTDTQYF,TGTGCCACCGGGGACAGGGGCACAGATACGCAGTATTTT
NA,TRBV7-2,NA,TRBJ2-2,CASSSSFGARELFF,TGTGCCAGCAGCTCCTCCTTTGGGGCCAGGGAGCTGTTTTTT
NA,TRBV7-8,NA,TRBJ2-1,CASSLARNEQFF,TGTGCCAGCAGCTTAGCGAGAAATGAGCAGTTCTTC
NA,TRBV19,once,TRBJ1-1,CASSIDRNTEAFF,TGTGCCAGTAGTATCGACAGGAACACTGAAGCTTTCTTT
TRBD2,TRBV30,NA,TRBJ2-1,CAWTEGGSFNEQFF,TGTGCCTGGACCGAGGGCGGGAGTTTCAATGAGCAGTTCTTC
TRBD1,TRBV11-2,few,TRBJ1-6,CASSLGTAYSPLHF,TGTGCCAGCAGCTTGGGGACAGCGTATTCACCCCTCCACTTT
NA,TRBV2,NA,TRBJ1-1,CASSGPRVNTEAFF,TGTGCCAGCAGTGGCCCCCGGGTGAACACTGAAGCTTTCTTT
TRBD1,TRBV4-2,NA,TRBJ2-5,CASSRTGGVRETQYF,TGTGCCAGCAGCCGGACAGGGGGCGTGAGAGAGACCCAGTACTTC
TRBD2,TRBV5-5,NA,TRBJ2-1,CASSLDWLAGDNEQFF,TGTGCCAGCAGCTTGGACTGGCTAGCGGGAGATAATGAGCAGTTCTTC
TRBD1,TRBV2,NA,TRBJ1-2,CASSPTRDRRKGYTF,TGTGCCAGCAGTCCCACCAGGGACAGGAGGAAGGGCTACACCTTC